The 8 T cell receptor beta chains listed next were all sequenced from one sample in a study of blood T cell repertoires in COVID-19. Measured with immunoSEQ multiplex PCR; TCRdb has only the in-frame clones, and not every one. This sample has tens of thousands of clones, with roughly 88% found just once. The sequenced sample consisted of peripheral blood. The receptor set was obtained from a human donor in a cohort sampled during active COVID-19.

This chain uses TRBV15 with TRBJ2-2, with a possible D match to TRBD2 (6 bases). The CDR3 is 14 residues long. The V gene lost 9 bases and the J gene lost 2 bases, with 13 bases spanning the gap. Germline values: CDR1 LNHNV, CDR2 YYDKDF (reference sequence). This CDR3 is CATTLGGNTGELFF. The CDR3 DNA reads as TGTGCCACTACACTGGGGGGAAACACCGGGGAGCTGTTTTTT.

The J gene is TRBJ1-1, the V gene TRBV7-3; no definite D call. This CDR3 region has 12 residues. CDR1 and CDR2 from the germline V gene are SGHTA and FQGTGA. The germline V and J ends were trimmed by 6 bases and 1 base, with 6 bases remaining between them. The DNA of the CDR3 is TGTGCCAGCAGGGCGGGGAACACTGAAGCTTTCTTT. This encodes CASRAGNTEAFF. The full variable domain, rest sourced from reference TRBV7-3 and TRBJ1-1, is GAGVSQTPSNKVTEKGKYVELRCDPISGHTALYWYRQSLGQGPEFLIYFQGTGAADDSGLPNDRFFAVRPEGSVSTLKIQRTERGDSAVYLCASRAGNTEAFFGQGTRLTVV.

This chain links TRBV6-5 with TRBJ1-2; the match to TRBD1 covers 11 bases. The J segment lost 6 bases and the V segment lost 0 bases, leaving 6 bases of the junction unmatched. The CDR3 covers 16 residues. The germline V gene has CDR1 MNHEY and CDR2 SVGAGI. CDR3 sequence (DNA): TGTGCCAGCAGTTACTCGAAAAGGACAGGGGGCGATGGCTACACCTTC. Amino acids: CASSYSKRTGGDGYTF.

The rearrangement joins TRBV3-1 (or the pseudogene TRBV3-2) to TRBJ1-3; TRBD1 might be the D (5 bases). The CDR3 sequence is 16 residues long. Germline V gene lookup returns CDR1 LGHDT and CDR2 YNNKEL (reference sequence). V gave up 4 bases and J gave up 4 bases, with 17 bases separating them. CDR3 region: CASSPQPGPRGNTIYF. CDR3 in DNA: TGTGCCAGCAGCCCCCAACCAGGGCCTCGCGGAAACACCATATATTTT.

The chain links TRBV5-1 to TRBJ1-2; D unclear. V was cut by 5 bases and J by 3 bases, with 17 bases left in between. Looked up from germline, CDR1 is SGHRS and CDR2 is YFSETQ. CDR3 length: 15 amino acids. The CDR3 sequence: CASSRDPGMDYGYTF. CDR3 DNA sequence: TGCGCCAGCAGTCGTGATCCGGGGATGGACTATGGCTACACCTTC.

The V and J genes are TRBV29-1 and TRBJ2-1; 7 nucleotides align to TRBD1. The V segment lost 6 bases and the J segment 4 bases; nucleotides outside the gene matches: 6. Per the germline V gene, CDR1 is SQVTM and CDR2 is ANQGSEA. This CDR3 contains 13 residues. The chain's CDR3 is CSVGDSRYNEQFF. CDR3 coding DNA: TGCAGCGTGGGGGACAGCAGATACAATGAGCAGTTCTTC.

This chain uses TRBV3-1 (or the pseudogene TRBV3-2) with TRBJ1-2, with 7 bases that match TRBD1. The germline V gene has CDR1 LGHDT and CDR2 YNNKEL (reference sequence). Germline trimming cut 1 base from V and 7 bases from J; bases unmatched to any gene: 9. The CDR3 is made up of 15 amino acids. The CDR3 sequence: CASSQGGSGGIGYTF. The CDR3 DNA is TGTGCCAGCAGCCAAGGGGGCTCAGGGGGAATTGGCTACACCTTC.

The chain is built from TRBV9 and TRBJ2-1; 14 bases align to TRBD2. This CDR3 is 18 amino acids long. V lost 3 bases, J lost 8 bases, and 13 bases stayed unmatched. Germline V gene data show CDR1 as SGDLS and CDR2 as YYNGEE. CDR3 DNA: TGTGCCAGCAGCGAAGGGACTAGCGGGGGAAGAACGGGCGATGAGCAGTTCTTC. This sequence encodes CASSEGTSGGRTGDEQFF.